A selection of T cell receptor beta chains follows, all from one sample in a study of beta chain features in type 1 diabetes. Assay used: immunoSEQ multiplex PCR; TCRdb lists only in-frame clones, some missing. The sample lists about 160,000 clones, about 7.9% occurring once. The sequencing input was central memory CD4+ T cells from blood. These receptors all come from a man aged 18 to 35 with type 1 diabetes. The CDR3 runs from the conserved cysteine through the conserved F or W. Each record gives: D gene, J gene, CDR3 length, V gene, clone size, CDR3 DNA, CDR3 protein. A D gene is named only where the DNA matches it firmly. Size is omitted from some rows. Given values are once, few, many or a class for expanded clones.

d_gene: TRBD1; j_gene: TRBJ1-2; len: 14; v_gene: TRBV6-6; abundance: few; CDR3nt: TGTGCCAGCAGAGACCCGGGACAGCTCTATGGCTACACCTTC; CDR3aa: CASRDPGQLYGYTF
d_gene: -; j_gene: TRBJ1-2; len: 13; v_gene: TRBV7-9; abundance: few; CDR3nt: TGTGCCAGCAGCTTAGTATCCAGGGCAGGCTACACCTTC; CDR3aa: CASSLVSRAGYTF
d_gene: TRBD2; j_gene: TRBJ2-7; len: 19; v_gene: TRBV6-1; abundance: -; CDR3nt: TGTGCCAGCAGTGCCCTACCGACTAGCGGGAGGGCCGAAACCCACGAGCAGTACTTC; CDR3aa: CASSALPTSGRAETHEQYF
d_gene: -; j_gene: TRBJ1-2; len: 14; v_gene: TRBV2; abundance: few; CDR3nt: TGTGCCAGCAGTGAAACCCTTCAGAACTATGGCTACACCTTC; CDR3aa: CASSETLQNYGYTF
d_gene: TRBD1; j_gene: TRBJ1-1; len: 17; v_gene: TRBV18; abundance: -; CDR3nt: TGTGCCAGCTCACCACGGCCAGGGGGTACGATGAACACTGAAGCTTTCTTT; CDR3aa: CASSPRPGGTMNTEAFF
d_gene: TRBD1; j_gene: TRBJ1-2; len: 14; v_gene: TRBV7-2; abundance: -; CDR3nt: TGTGCCAGCAGTTTAGACAGGGGGCGGATAGGCTACACCTTC; CDR3aa: CASSLDRGRIGYTF
d_gene: TRBD1; j_gene: TRBJ1-1; len: 14; v_gene: TRBV5-6; abundance: -; CDR3nt: TGTGCCAGCAGCTTAGGGGGCCCGAACACTGAAGCTTTCTTT; CDR3aa: CASSLGGPNTEAFF
d_gene: -; j_gene: TRBJ2-1; len: 16; v_gene: TRBV18; abundance: few; CDR3nt: TGTGCCAGCTCACCACCTGGGGGGAGCTCCTACAATGAGCAGTTCTTC; CDR3aa: CASSPPGGSSYNEQFF
d_gene: -; j_gene: TRBJ2-4; len: 15; v_gene: TRBV30; abundance: many; CDR3nt: TGTGCCTGGACCAAGAACGAGGGAGGCGGAAACATTCAGTACTTC; CDR3aa: CAWTKNEGGGNIQYF
d_gene: TRBD1; j_gene: TRBJ2-5; len: 16; v_gene: TRBV7-9; abundance: -; CDR3nt: TGTGCCAGCAGCTCTTCCGGGACAGGGGTTCAAGAGACCCAGTACTTC; CDR3aa: CASSSSGTGVQETQYF
d_gene: TRBD2; j_gene: TRBJ2-1; len: 15; v_gene: TRBV18; abundance: -; CDR3nt: TGTGCCAGCTCACCCCCTGGGACTACGGACAATGAGCAGTTCTTC; CDR3aa: CASSPPGTTDNEQFF
d_gene: TRBD2; j_gene: TRBJ2-1; len: 16; v_gene: TRBV5-4; abundance: few; CDR3nt: TGTGCCAGCAGCTCACACCGGGAGGGTATTCACAATGAGCAGTTCTTC; CDR3aa: CASSSHREGIHNEQFF
d_gene: TRBD1; j_gene: TRBJ1-5; len: 14; v_gene: TRBV2; abundance: few; CDR3nt: TGTGCCAGCAGGTCTACAGGGGCGAGGCAGCCCCAGCATTTT; CDR3aa: CASRSTGARQPQHF
d_gene: -; j_gene: TRBJ2-7; len: 14; v_gene: TRBV11-1; abundance: -; CDR3nt: TGTGCCAGCAGAAGGACACAGCATTCCTACGAGCAGTACTTC; CDR3aa: CASRRTQHSYEQYF
d_gene: TRBD1; j_gene: TRBJ2-2; len: 15; v_gene: TRBV19; abundance: few; CDR3nt: TGTGCCAGTACTCTCGGACAGGGCTGGACCGGGGAGCTGTTTTTT; CDR3aa: CASTLGQGWTGELFF
d_gene: TRBD2; j_gene: TRBJ2-2; len: 16; v_gene: TRBV9; abundance: few; CDR3nt: TGTGCCAGCAGCGTAGGGTCGGGAGGGTCTACCGGGGAGCTGTTTTTT; CDR3aa: CASSVGSGGSTGELFF
d_gene: -; j_gene: TRBJ2-7; len: 14; v_gene: TRBV7-9; abundance: few; CDR3nt: TGTGCCAGCAGCTTAGTTGCGAGCTCCTACGAGCAGTACTTC; CDR3aa: CASSLVASSYEQYF
d_gene: TRBD1; j_gene: TRBJ1-2; len: 12; v_gene: TRBV6-5; abundance: -; CDR3nt: TGTGCCAGCAGTTGGACAGGGATTGGCTACACCTTC; CDR3aa: CASSWTGIGYTF
d_gene: TRBD1; j_gene: TRBJ1-4; len: 13; v_gene: TRBV30; abundance: -; CDR3nt: TGTGCCTGGAGTCTCGACAGGGATGAAAAACTGTTTTTT; CDR3aa: CAWSLDRDEKLFF
d_gene: -; j_gene: TRBJ2-7; len: 14; v_gene: TRBV7-7; abundance: few; CDR3nt: TGTGCCAGCAGCTTATTACAGGGAGACACCCAGCAGTACTTC; CDR3aa: CASSLLQGDTQQYF
d_gene: TRBD1; j_gene: TRBJ2-7; len: 15; v_gene: TRBV18; abundance: few; CDR3nt: TGTGCCAGCTCACCACCAGCGGGACAGGGCTACGAGCAGTACTTC; CDR3aa: CASSPPAGQGYEQYF
d_gene: TRBD2; j_gene: TRBJ2-1; len: 15; v_gene: TRBV7-9; abundance: -; CDR3nt: TGTGCCAGCAGCCCTCCGGGACTAGCGGGCAATGAGCAGTTCTTC; CDR3aa: CASSPPGLAGNEQFF